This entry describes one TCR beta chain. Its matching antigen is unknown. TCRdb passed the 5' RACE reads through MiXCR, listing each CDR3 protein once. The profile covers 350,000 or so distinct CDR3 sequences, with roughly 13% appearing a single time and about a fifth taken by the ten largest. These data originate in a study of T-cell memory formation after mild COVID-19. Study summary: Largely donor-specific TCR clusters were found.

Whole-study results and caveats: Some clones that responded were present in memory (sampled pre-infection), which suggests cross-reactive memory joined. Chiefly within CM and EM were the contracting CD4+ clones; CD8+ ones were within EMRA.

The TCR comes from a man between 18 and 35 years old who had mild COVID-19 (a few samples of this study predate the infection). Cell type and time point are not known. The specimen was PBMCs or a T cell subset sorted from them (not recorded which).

CDR3 sequence: CASSYPGGAQHF. DNA of the CDR3: TGTGCCAGCAGCTACCCAGGTGGGGCCCAGCATTTT. This chain connects TRBV7-8 to TRBJ1-5; D unresolved. The CDR3 covers 12 residues. Germline CDR1 is SGHVS and CDR2 is FQNEAQ. The V gene lost 4 bases and the J gene lost 11 bases, with 12 bases spanning the gap.